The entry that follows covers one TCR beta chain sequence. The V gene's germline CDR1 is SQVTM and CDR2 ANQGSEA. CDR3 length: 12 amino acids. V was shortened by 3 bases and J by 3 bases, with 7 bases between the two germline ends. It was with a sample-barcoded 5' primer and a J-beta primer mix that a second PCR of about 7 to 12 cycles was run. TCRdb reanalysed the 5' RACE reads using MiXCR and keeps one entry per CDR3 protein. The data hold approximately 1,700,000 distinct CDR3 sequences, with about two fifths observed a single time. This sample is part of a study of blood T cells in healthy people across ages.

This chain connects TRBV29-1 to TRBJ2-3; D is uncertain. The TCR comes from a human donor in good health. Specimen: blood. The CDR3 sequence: CSVDWGTDTQYF. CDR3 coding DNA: TGCAGCGTTGATTGGGGAACAGATACGCAGTATTTT.